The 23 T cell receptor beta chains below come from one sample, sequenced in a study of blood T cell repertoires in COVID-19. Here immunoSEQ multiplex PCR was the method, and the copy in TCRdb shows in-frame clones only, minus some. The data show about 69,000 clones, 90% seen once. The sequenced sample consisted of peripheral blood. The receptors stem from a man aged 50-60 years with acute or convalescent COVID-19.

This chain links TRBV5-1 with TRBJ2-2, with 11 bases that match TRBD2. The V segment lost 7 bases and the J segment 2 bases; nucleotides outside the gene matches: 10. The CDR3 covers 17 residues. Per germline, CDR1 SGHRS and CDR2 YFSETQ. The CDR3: CASRPPLAGDNTGELFF. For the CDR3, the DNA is TGCGCCAGCCGCCCTCCACTAGCGGGAGATAACACCGGGGAGCTGTTTTTT.

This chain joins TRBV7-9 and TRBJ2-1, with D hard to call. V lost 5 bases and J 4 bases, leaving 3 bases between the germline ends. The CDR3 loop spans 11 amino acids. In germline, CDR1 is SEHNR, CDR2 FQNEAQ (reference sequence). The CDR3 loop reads CASSTYNEQFF. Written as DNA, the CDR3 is TGTGCCAGCAGCACTTACAATGAGCAGTTCTTC.

The CDR3 sequence: CASSLAGVQGRNSPLHF. The DNA of the CDR3 is TGCGCCAGCAGCTTGGCGGGGGTACAGGGGCGTAATTCACCCCTCCACTTT. The chain links TRBV5-1 to TRBJ1-6, with 7 positions matching TRBD1. Trimming cost V 0 bases and J 6 bases; bases outside gene matches: 9. This CDR3 has 17 amino acids. Germline CDR1 and CDR2: SGHRS and YFSETQ.

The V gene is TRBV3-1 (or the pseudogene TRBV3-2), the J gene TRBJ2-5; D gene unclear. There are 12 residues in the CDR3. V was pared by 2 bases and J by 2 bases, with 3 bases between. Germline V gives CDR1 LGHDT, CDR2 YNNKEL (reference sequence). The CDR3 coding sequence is TGTGCCAGCAGCCAAACTCAAGAGACCCAGTACTTC. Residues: CASSQTQETQYF.

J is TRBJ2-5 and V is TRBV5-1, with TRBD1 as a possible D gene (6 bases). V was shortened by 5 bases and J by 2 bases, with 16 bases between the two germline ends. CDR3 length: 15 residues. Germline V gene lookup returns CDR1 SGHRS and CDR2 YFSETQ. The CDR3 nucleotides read TGCGCCAGCAGGACTTTATATCAGGGGCAAGAGACCCAGTACTTC. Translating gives CASRTLYQGQETQYF.

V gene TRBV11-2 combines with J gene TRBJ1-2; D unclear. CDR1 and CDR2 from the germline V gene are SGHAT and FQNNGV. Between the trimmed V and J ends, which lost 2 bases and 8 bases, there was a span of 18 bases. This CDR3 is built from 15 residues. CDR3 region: CASSLYLGKAGGYTF. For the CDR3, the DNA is TGTGCCAGCAGCTTATACCTCGGCAAAGCAGGAGGCTACACCTTC.

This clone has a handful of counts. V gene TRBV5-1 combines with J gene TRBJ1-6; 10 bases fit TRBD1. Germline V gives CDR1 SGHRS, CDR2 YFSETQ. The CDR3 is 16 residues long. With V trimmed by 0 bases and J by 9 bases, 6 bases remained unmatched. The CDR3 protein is CASSLEGQGWASPLHF. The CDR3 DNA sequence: TGCGCCAGCAGCTTGGAGGGACAGGGGTGGGCTTCACCCCTCCACTTT.

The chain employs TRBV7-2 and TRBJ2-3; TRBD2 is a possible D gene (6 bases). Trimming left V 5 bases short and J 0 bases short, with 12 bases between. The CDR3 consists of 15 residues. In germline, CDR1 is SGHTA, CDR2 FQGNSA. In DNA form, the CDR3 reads TGTGCCAGCAGCCCCGGGGGATCTAGCACAGATACGCAGTATTTT. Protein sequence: CASSPGGSSTDTQYF.

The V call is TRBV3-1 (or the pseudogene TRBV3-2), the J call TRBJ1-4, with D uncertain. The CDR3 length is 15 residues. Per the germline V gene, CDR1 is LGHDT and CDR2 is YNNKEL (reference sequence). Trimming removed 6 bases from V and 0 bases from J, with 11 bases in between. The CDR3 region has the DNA TGTGCCAGCAGTCGTAGGGAGGCAACTAATGAAAAACTGTTTTTT. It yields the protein CASSRREATNEKLFF.

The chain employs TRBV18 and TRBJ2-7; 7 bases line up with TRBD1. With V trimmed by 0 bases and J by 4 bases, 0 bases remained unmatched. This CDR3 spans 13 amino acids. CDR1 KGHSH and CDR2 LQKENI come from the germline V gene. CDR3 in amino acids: CASSPPTGYEQYF. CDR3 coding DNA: TGTGCCAGCTCACCACCGACAGGGTACGAGCAGTACTTC.

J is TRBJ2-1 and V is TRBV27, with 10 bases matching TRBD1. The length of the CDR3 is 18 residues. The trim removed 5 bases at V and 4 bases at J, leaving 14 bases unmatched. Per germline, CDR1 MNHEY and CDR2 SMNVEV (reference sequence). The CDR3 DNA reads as TGTGCCAGCAGTCCCCGGGACAGGGGCTTAATGGGATACAATGAGCAGTTCTTC. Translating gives CASSPRDRGLMGYNEQFF.

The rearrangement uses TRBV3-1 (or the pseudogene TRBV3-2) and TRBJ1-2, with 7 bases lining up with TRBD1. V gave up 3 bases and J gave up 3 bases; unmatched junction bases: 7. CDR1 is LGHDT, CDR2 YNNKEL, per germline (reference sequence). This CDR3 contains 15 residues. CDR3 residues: CASSQQQGFHYGYTF. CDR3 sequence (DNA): TGTGCCAGCAGCCAGCAACAGGGGTTTCACTATGGCTACACCTTC.

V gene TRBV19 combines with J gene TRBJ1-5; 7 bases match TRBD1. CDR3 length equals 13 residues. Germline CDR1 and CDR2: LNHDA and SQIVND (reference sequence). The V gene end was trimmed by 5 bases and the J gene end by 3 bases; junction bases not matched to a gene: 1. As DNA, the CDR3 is TGTGCCAGTAGTGGGACAGTCAATCAGCCCCAGCATTTT. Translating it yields CASSGTVNQPQHF.

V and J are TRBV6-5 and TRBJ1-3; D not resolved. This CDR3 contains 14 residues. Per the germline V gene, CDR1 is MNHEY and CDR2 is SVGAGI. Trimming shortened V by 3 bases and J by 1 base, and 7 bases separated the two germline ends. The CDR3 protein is CASSYRWSGNTIYF. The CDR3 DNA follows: TGTGCCAGCAGTTATCGGTGGTCTGGAAACACCATATATTTT.

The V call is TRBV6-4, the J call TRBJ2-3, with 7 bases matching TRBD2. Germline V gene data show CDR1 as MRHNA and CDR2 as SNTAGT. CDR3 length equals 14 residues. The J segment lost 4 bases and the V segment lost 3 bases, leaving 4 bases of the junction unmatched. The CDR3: CASSEGGSSDTQYF. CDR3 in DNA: TGTGCCAGCAGTGAGGGCGGGAGTTCAGATACGCAGTATTTT.

This CDR3 reads CASSYSTGGYGYTF. The CDR3 nucleotides are TGTGCCAGCAGTTACTCGACAGGTGGCTATGGCTACACCTTC. The chain has TRBV6-5 and TRBJ1-2, with a tentative D call TRBD1 (6 bases). The CDR3 extends over 14 amino acids. Trimming took off 0 bases at V and 4 bases at J, with 9 bases between the two ends. Germline V gene sequence: CDR1 MNHEY, CDR2 SVGAGI.

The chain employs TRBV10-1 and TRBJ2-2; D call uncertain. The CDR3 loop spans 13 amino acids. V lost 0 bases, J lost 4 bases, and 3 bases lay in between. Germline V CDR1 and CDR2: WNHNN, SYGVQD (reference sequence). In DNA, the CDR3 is TGCGCCAGCAGTGAGTCGAGCACCGGGGAGCTGTTTTTT. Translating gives CASSESSTGELFF.

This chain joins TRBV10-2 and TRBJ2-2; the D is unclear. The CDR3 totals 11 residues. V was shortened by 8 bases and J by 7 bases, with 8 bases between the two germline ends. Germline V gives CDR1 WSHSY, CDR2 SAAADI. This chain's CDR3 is CASRDIGELFF. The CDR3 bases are TGCGCCAGCCGCGATATCGGGGAGCTGTTTTTT.

In DNA, the CDR3 is TGTGCCAATGGACAGGGTTTGAGGGAGCAGTACTTC. Translation: CANGQGLREQYF. The V gene is TRBV2, the J gene TRBJ2-7; 8 positions agree with TRBD1. The CDR3 sequence is 12 residues long. Unmatched junction bases numbered 9, after V lost 10 bases and J lost 7 bases. Germline V CDR1 and CDR2: SNHLY, FYNNEI.

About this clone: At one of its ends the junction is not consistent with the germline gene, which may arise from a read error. The CDR3 spells CASSPTATYSSPLHF. In DNA form, the CDR3 reads TGCGCCAGCAGCCCGACTGCTACTTATAGTTCACCCCTCCACTTT. The rearrangement joins TRBV5-1 to TRBJ1-6; D ambiguous. In germline, CDR1 is SGHRS, CDR2 YFSETQ. The CDR3 is 15 residues long.

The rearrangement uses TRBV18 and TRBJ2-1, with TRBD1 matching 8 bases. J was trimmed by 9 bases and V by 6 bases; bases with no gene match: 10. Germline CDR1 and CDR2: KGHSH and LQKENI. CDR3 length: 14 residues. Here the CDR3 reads CASSPGQAEGEQFF. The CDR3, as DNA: TGTGCCAGCTCCCCGGGACAGGCGGAGGGTGAGCAGTTCTTC.

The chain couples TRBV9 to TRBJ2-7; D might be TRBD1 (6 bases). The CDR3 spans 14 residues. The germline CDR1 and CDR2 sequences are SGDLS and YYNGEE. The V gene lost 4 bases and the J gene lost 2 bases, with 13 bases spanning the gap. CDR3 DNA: TGTGCCAGCAGCAGTACCGGGACACCCTACGAGCAGTACTTC. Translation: CASSSTGTPYEQYF. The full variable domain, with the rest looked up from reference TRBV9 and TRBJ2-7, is DSGVTQTPKHLITATGQRVTLRCSPRSGDLSVYWYQQSLDQGLQFLIQYYNGEERAKGNILERFSAQQFPDLHSELNLSSLELGDSALYFCASSSTGTPYEQYFGPGTRLTVT.

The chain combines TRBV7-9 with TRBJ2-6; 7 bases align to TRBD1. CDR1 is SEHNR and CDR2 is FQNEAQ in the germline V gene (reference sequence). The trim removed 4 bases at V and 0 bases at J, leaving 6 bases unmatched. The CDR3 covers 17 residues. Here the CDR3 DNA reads TGTGCCAGCAGCTCCTGGGACAGTCGCTCTGGGGCCAACGTCCTGACTTTC. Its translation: CASSSWDSRSGANVLTF.